This TCR beta chain was recorded in a study of blood T cell repertoires in COVID-19. The CDR3 spans 13 residues. Between the trimmed V and J ends, which lost 7 bases and 6 bases, there was a span of 13 bases. Germline CDR1 reads LNHDA; CDR2 reads SQIVND (reference sequence). Assay used: immunoSEQ multiplex PCR; TCRdb lists only in-frame clones, some missing. The table shows 90,000 to 120,000 clones, with about 91% occurring only once. Source material: peripheral blood. The V call is TRBV19, the J call TRBJ2-4; tentatively, D is TRBD2 (6 bases). This receptor was taken from a man in his forties or fifties with active or convalescent COVID-19. CDR3 bases: TGTGCCAGTACCCCGACTAGTTCAAACATTCAGTACTTC. Translating gives CASTPTSSNIQYF.